These 4 T cell receptor beta chains originate from one sample sequenced in a study of blood T cell repertoires in COVID-19. TCRdb keeps only in-frame clones here, not all; method: immunoSEQ multiplex PCR. The sample yields around 110,000 clones, 82% seen once. Sequences were obtained from peripheral blood. All receptors come from a man in his 70s with active or convalescent COVID-19.

This chain links TRBV4-2 with TRBJ2-7; D remains unclear. Trimming shortened V by 0 bases and J by 7 bases, and 7 bases separated the two germline ends. This CDR3 is built from 12 residues. CDR1 and CDR2 (germline): LGHNA, YNFKEQ. The CDR3 here is CASSQDSTEQYF. In DNA form, the CDR3 reads TGTGCCAGCAGCCAAGATTCTACGGAGCAGTACTTC.

The chain is built from TRBV3-1 (or the pseudogene TRBV3-2) and TRBJ2-1; the D is unclear. Trimming took off 0 bases at V and 9 bases at J, with 6 bases between the two ends. From germline, CDR1 is LGHDT and CDR2 YNNKEL (reference sequence). CDR3 length equals 12 residues. DNA of the CDR3: TGTGCCAGCAGCCAAGAACGGAGTGAGCAGTTCTTC. As protein: CASSQERSEQFF.

This chain links TRBV19 with TRBJ1-2; D perhaps matches TRBD1 (5 bases). The CDR3 has 15 amino acids. Germline V gives CDR1 LNHDA, CDR2 SQIVND (reference sequence). The V and J ends lost 7 bases and 4 bases respectively, with 19 bases between them. The CDR3 spells CASTPPGHKGYGYTF. CDR3 in DNA: TGTGCCAGTACCCCCCCAGGGCACAAGGGCTATGGCTACACCTTC.

The chain recombines TRBV5-1 with TRBJ1-1, with 8 bases fitting TRBD1. The CDR3 spans 13 residues. Trimming at V came to 4 bases and at J to 9 bases, leaving 8 bases not matched to a gene. Germline CDR1 SGHRS, CDR2 YFSETQ. The chain's CDR3 is CASSREGQGKAFF. CDR3 DNA: TGCGCCAGCAGCCGCGAAGGACAGGGAAAAGCTTTCTTT.